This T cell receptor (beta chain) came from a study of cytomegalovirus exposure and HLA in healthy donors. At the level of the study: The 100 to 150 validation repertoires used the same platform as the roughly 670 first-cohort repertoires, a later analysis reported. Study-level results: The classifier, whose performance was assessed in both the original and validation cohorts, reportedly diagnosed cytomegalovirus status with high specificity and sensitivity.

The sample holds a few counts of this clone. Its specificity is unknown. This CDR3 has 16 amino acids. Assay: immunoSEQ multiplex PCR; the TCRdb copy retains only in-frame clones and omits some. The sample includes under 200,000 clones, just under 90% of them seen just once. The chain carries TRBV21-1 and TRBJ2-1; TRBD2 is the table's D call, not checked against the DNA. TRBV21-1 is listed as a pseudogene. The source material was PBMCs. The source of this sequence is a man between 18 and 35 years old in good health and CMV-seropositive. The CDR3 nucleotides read TGTGCCAGCAGCATTCAATTTCGAACCCCTAACAATGAGCAGTTCTTC. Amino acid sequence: CASSIQFRTPNNEQFF.